This T cell receptor beta chain was identified during a study of breast tumors, draining lymph nodes, adjacent tissues. V was pared by 4 bases and J by 5 bases, with 4 bases of the junction left unmatched. The length of the CDR3 is 14 residues. Germline lookup yields CDR1 DFQATT and CDR2 SNEGSKA (reference sequence). This clonotype showed up many times. Samples came from axillary lymph nodes draining the breast cancer. TCRdb recomputed calls from the multiplex PCR reads with MiXCR, one row per CDR3 protein. Of around 250,000 distinct CDR3 sequences listed, less than 40% are singletons. The sequenced sample was axillary lymph node tissue. This chain uses TRBV20-1 with TRBJ2-1; TRBD2 agrees at 11 bases. This TCR was recovered from a female donor with breast cancer. Some clones in this sample may be carry-over from other donors' samples. The CDR3 spells CSATVAGGNNEQFF. The CDR3 DNA is TGCAGTGCTACAGTAGCGGGGGGGAACAATGAGCAGTTCTTC.